This T cell receptor (beta chain) was retrieved from a study of blood T cell repertoires in COVID-19. Study-level background: Samples representing acute and convalescent COVID-19 were sourced from the United States, Italy and Spain.

In the original analysis: Quantification of nucleated cells was approximated via reference gene primer amplification. Assay used: immunoSEQ multiplex PCR; TCRdb lists only in-frame clones, some missing. V and J calls and clone size come straight from that table; D and trimming were deduced from the DNA. The sample contains some 130,000 clones, roughly 90% of which appear only once. This study enrolled people aged about 18 to 100 from approximately 25 US geographic areas. J was trimmed by 2 bases and V by 5 bases; bases with no gene match: 10. CDR1 and CDR2 from the germline V gene are MNHEY and SMNVEV (reference sequence). The CDR3 totals 17 residues.

The receptor was isolated from a woman between 45 and 65 years old who had recovered from COVID-19. Input material: PBMCs or T cells enriched from blood (not recorded which). J is TRBJ2-7 and V is TRBV27, with 12 nucleotides matching TRBD2. The CDR3 DNA follows: TGTGCCAGCAGTCCGGTGGCCGGACTAGCGGGGCCCTACGAGCAGTACTTC. This sequence encodes CASSPVAGLAGPYEQYF.